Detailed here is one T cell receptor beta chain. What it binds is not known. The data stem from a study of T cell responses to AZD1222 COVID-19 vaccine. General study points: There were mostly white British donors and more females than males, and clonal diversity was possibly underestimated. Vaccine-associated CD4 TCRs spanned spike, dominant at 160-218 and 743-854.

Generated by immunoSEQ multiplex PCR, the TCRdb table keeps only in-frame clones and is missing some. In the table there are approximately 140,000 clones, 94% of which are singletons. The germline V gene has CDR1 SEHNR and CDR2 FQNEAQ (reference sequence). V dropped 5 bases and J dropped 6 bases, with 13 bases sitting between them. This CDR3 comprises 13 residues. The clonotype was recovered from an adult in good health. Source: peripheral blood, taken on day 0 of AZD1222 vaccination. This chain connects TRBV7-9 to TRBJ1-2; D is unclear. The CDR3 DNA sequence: TGTGCCAGCAGCGGCCGGGGAGTGGATGGCTACACCTTC. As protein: CASSGRGVDGYTF.